Shown below are 18 T cell receptor beta chains from a single sample sequenced in a study of post-analysis software for immune sequencing data. Findings and limits, study-wide: Patients had higher frequencies than controls of roughly five TRBV segments, including TRBV5-6, TRBV5-1 and TRBV20-1.

These receptors lack a known antigen. The TCR beta cDNA libraries carried unique molecular identifiers. TCRdb ran MiXCR on the PCR reads and lists one entry per CDR3 protein. The sample yields about 560,000 distinct CDR3 sequences, 44% seen once. Sequencing input: blood. Every receptor here comes from a girl aged 5 to 17 with multiple sclerosis.

The chain couples TRBV9 to TRBJ1-1; the match to TRBD1 covers 10 bases. The CDR3 has 13 amino acids. Germline V gene data show CDR1 as SGDLS and CDR2 as YYNGEE. Unmatched junction bases numbered 7, after V lost 4 bases and J lost 10 bases. The CDR3 sequence is CASSLGQGFGAFF. The DNA of the CDR3 is TGTGCCAGCAGCCTGGGACAGGGGTTCGGAGCTTTCTTT.

The rearrangement links TRBV12-3 or TRBV12-4 to TRBJ2-1, with D perhaps TRBD1 (5 bases). The CDR3 runs 14 residues. V lost 3 bases and J lost 9, with 15 bases in between. For the CDR3, the DNA is TGTGCCAGCAGTTTTAAGACAGTAACAACTGAGCAGTTCTTC. Its protein product is CASSFKTVTTEQFF.

The chain couples TRBV20-1 to TRBJ2-7; 10 bases fit TRBD1. The J call may not be correct, given that the DNA end is closer to TRBJ2-5. The CDR3 covers 12 residues. Germline CDR1 reads DFQATT; CDR2 reads SNEGSKA (reference sequence). This CDR3 is CSARGQGETQYF. The CDR3 coding sequence is TGCAGTGCTAGGGGACAGGGGGAGACCCAGTACTTC.

This clonotype was seen more than once but under ten times. The chain employs TRBV12-3 or TRBV12-4 and TRBJ1-1, with D unclear. CDR3 length: 12 residues. V was trimmed by 5 bases and J by 3 bases, leaving 7 bases between them. CDR3 protein: CASSPADTEAFF. The CDR3 DNA is TGTGCCAGCAGTCCCGCTGACACTGAAGCTTTCTTT.

This sequence joins TRBV5-1 and TRBJ2-7; 10 bases are shared with TRBD1. The V segment lost 7 bases and the J segment 9 bases; nucleotides outside the gene matches: 13. The CDR3 is made up of 14 amino acids. Germline assignment: CDR1 SGHRS and CDR2 YFSETQ. The CDR3 sequence: CASHTGQGNHGQYF. In nucleotides, the CDR3 is TGCGCCAGCCATACGGGACAGGGGAACCACGGGCAGTACTTC.

This clonotype appeared a few times. The chain is built from TRBV20-1 and TRBJ1-2; tentatively, D is TRBD1 (6 bases). V was pared by 6 bases and J by 0 bases, with 11 bases between. The length of the CDR3 is 13 residues. The germline V gene encodes CDR1 DFQATT and CDR2 SNEGSKA (reference sequence). CDR3 nucleotide sequence: TGCAGTGCGGGGGGGGGCACTAACTATGGCTACACCTTC. Its translation: CSAGGGTNYGYTF.

This chain uses TRBV7-9 with TRBJ2-1; D uncertain. Germline assignment: CDR1 SEHNR and CDR2 FQNEAQ (reference sequence). Trimming removed 2 bases at V and 10 bases at J, with 12 bases between. The length of the CDR3 is 13 residues. CDR3: CASSLSDAPEQFF. The CDR3 nucleotides are TGTGCCAGCAGCTTAAGTGACGCACCGGAGCAGTTCTTC. Using reference TRBV7-9 and TRBJ2-1 for the parts outside the CDR3, the full variable domain is DTGVSQNPRHKITKRGQNVTFRCDPISEHNRLYWYRQTLGQGPEFLTYFQNEAQLEKSRLLSDRFSAERPKGSFSTLEIQRTEQGDSAMYLCASSLSDAPEQFFGPGTRLTVL.

A note on this clonotype: One junction end does not reproduce the germline sequence, and a read error may be involved. The chain uses TRBV5-1 and TRBJ2-7, with unresolved D. Per the germline V gene, CDR1 is SGHRS and CDR2 is YFSETQ. The CDR3 contains 14 residues. The CDR3 region has the DNA TGCACCAGCAGCTTGAACCCGGACGGCTACGAGCAGTACTTC. It specifies CTSSLNPDGYEQYF.

This clonotype has more than one count but fewer than ten. The chain has TRBV25-1 and TRBJ2-5; the D is unclear. V lost 4 bases and J lost 5, with 8 bases in between. This CDR3 contains 12 residues. From germline, CDR1 is MGHDK and CDR2 SYGVNS. In DNA, the CDR3 is TGTGCCAGCAGTGCCTCCCGGGAGACCCAGTACTTC. Translating it yields CASSASRETQYF.

This chain links TRBV6-2 or TRBV6-3 with TRBJ2-6, with D perhaps TRBD1 (6 bases). The CDR3 is 16 amino acids. V was cut by 6 bases and J by 0 bases, with 12 bases left in between. Germline V gives CDR1 MNHEY, CDR2 SVGEGT. In DNA, the CDR3 is TGTGCCAGCAGACACCCAGGGGCCTCTGGGGCCAACGTCCTGACTTTC. Residues: CASRHPGASGANVLTF.

The gene calls are TRBV12-3 or TRBV12-4 and TRBJ2-6; D not resolved. This CDR3 spans 15 amino acids. V was shortened by 4 bases and J by 0 bases, with 7 bases between the two germline ends. The CDR3 region is CASSSGPSGANVLTF. CDR3 DNA sequence: TGTGCCAGCAGTTCCGGGCCCTCTGGGGCCAACGTCCTGACTTTC.

This chain links TRBV12-3 or TRBV12-4 with TRBJ1-1; no clear D. Trimming stripped 3 bases from V and 7 bases from J, with 9 bases between. This CDR3 spans 12 amino acids. The CDR3 coding sequence is TGTGCCAGCAGTTTCCCCGGGCTTGAAGCTTTCTTT. Protein: CASSFPGLEAFF.

This clonotype was recorded only once. The genes are TRBV7-3 and TRBJ2-3; D is unresolved. Germline V lookup: CDR1 SGHTA, CDR2 FQGTGA. V lost 5 bases and J lost 0, with 9 bases in between. The CDR3 is 14 residues long. The CDR3 here is CASSPSASTDTQYF. The CDR3 bases are TGTGCCAGCAGCCCCAGTGCTAGCACAGATACGCAGTATTTT.

This clonotype was seen a few times. The V and J genes are TRBV6-6 and TRBJ1-6, with TRBD1 matching 8 bases. The CDR3 is made up of 13 amino acids. The J segment lost 9 bases and the V segment lost 5 bases, leaving 3 bases of the junction unmatched. CDR1 MNHNY and CDR2 SVGAGI come from the germline V gene (reference sequence). The CDR3 is CASSRTGGSPLHF. CDR3 nucleotides: TGTGCCAGCAGTCGCACAGGGGGTTCACCCCTCCACTTT.

Turning to this clonotype: A much larger clone lies one base from this, so it may be a read error. The gene calls are TRBV5-1 and TRBJ2-7, with 12 positions matching TRBD2. The J call may be wrong; the DNA end is better matched by TRBJ2-5. CDR1 and CDR2 (germline): SGHRS, YFSETQ. The length of the CDR3 is 16 residues. The CDR3: CASSLTSGGPQGTQYF. CDR3 nucleotides: TGCGCCAGCAGCTTGACTAGCGGGGGGCCTCAAGGGACCCAGTACTTC.

This chain connects TRBV12-3 or TRBV12-4 to TRBJ2-7, with D perhaps TRBD1 (6 bases). The end of the DNA fits TRBJ2-5 better, so the J call may be wrong. CDR3 length: 15 amino acids. The CDR3 DNA follows: TGTGCCAGCAGCCTCACGGCAGGGGCTCGGGAGACCCAGTACTTC. This sequence encodes CASSLTAGARETQYF.

This clonotype has just a few counts. The chain couples TRBV24-1 to TRBJ2-5, with TRBD1 as a possible D gene (5 bases). Germline loops: CDR1 KGHDR, CDR2 SFDVKD. V dropped 4 bases and J dropped 3 bases, with 8 bases sitting between them. The CDR3 has 13 residues. CDR3 region: CATSEGREETQYF. The CDR3 nucleotides are TGTGCCACCAGTGAAGGCAGGGAAGAGACCCAGTACTTC.

The CDR3 region has the DNA TGCGCCAGCAGCTTGGCGACGCTAGGATACAATGAGCAGTTCTTC. Translating it yields CASSLATLGYNEQFF. The rearrangement joins TRBV5-1 to TRBJ2-1; no clear D gene. Trimming left V 0 bases short and J 4 bases short, with 11 bases between. The CDR3 is 15 residues long. CDR1 SGHRS and CDR2 YFSETQ come from the germline V gene.